Listed below are T cell receptor beta chains from one sample, sequenced in a study of spatial heterogeneity in lung cancer. MiXCR, run by TCRdb on the 5' RACE reads, gives a single entry per CDR3 protein. Altogether 95,000 or so distinct CDR3 sequences are present, 7% to 9% being singletons, with the ten largest covering 6.9%. Specimen: PBMCs, collected at surgery. These TCRs come from a male donor with early-stage non-small cell lung cancer. Each CDR3 is given without its conserved first and last residue. Not all rows give a size; the values are once, few, many and, for expanded clones, a class.

j_call clone_size v_call cdr3_aa
TRBJ1-5 few TRBV6-1 ASSEREGSNQPQH
TRBJ2-1 medium-sized TRBV28 ASSGSTPYNEQF
TRBJ1-5 many TRBV5-5 ASSLGTSQPQH
TRBJ1-1 many TRBV28 ASSLGDRHEAF
TRBJ1-1 many TRBV20-1 SANQLNTEAF
TRBJ2-2 few TRBV6-1 ASSAGGRGTGELF
TRBJ1-4 many TRBV20-1 SALRDVNEKLF
TRBJ1-3 few TRBV9 ATPTGESSGNTIY
TRBJ2-3 - TRBV7-9 ASSLGARLADTQY
TRBJ2-3 many TRBV4-2 ASSQDGLSTDTQY
TRBJ2-3 - TRBV10-3 AISKGTSGTTDTQY
TRBJ2-5 few TRBV6-1 ASTSGLIETQY
TRBJ2-5 - TRBV9 ASSEGTSGFKAQY
TRBJ1-2 many TRBV6-2/TRBV6-3 ASSGTGRYGYT
TRBJ1-5 few TRBV19 ASRTGGNQPQH
TRBJ1-6 many TRBV6-5 ASSYFLGSSYNSPLH
TRBJ1-1 - TRBV3-1 ASSQVKTEAF
TRBJ2-2 many TRBV18 ASSRGQASNTGELF
TRBJ1-1 - TRBV27 ATKTGGAVDTEAF
TRBJ1-5 many TRBV19 ASSPTGRATQPQH
TRBJ2-3 medium-sized TRBV29-1 SVWGGTSISTDTQY
TRBJ2-7 - TRBV7-8 ASSFTGQGQY
TRBJ1-6 many TRBV27 ASSLRGVGNSPLH
TRBJ1-1 - TRBV7-2 ASSPGQGVSAF
TRBJ2-3 few TRBV9 ASSVGESGRDLTDTQY
TRBJ2-5 many TRBV7-2 ASSLRTGLETQY
TRBJ2-3 - TRBV5-4 ASSSWTSGSTDTQY
TRBJ1-1 - TRBV12-3/TRBV12-4 ASSLLGLSEAF
TRBJ1-1 few TRBV4-2 ASSQDSKNTEAF
TRBJ1-1 - TRBV11-2 ASSRPGQGATEAF
TRBJ2-7 many TRBV29-1 SVVGLAGSEEYEQY
TRBJ2-3 many TRBV18 ASSPEAGADTQY
TRBJ1-5 - TRBV28 ASSREQFTNQPQH
TRBJ2-2 many TRBV9 ASSRGTLGTGELF
TRBJ1-2 - TRBV30 ACSGTGDYGYT
TRBJ2-7 few TRBV29-1 SVEDRGEAYEQY
TRBJ2-5 few TRBV7-9 ASSLQVSTGQETQY
TRBJ1-4 many TRBV18 ASSPTVANEKLF
TRBJ2-3 few TRBV29-1 SVEAGGTDTQY
TRBJ1-2 medium-sized TRBV5-1 ASSSTGILLTNYGYT
TRBJ2-1 few TRBV29-1 SVQREGRGDEQF
TRBJ1-2 - TRBV6-5 ASSPAGRMGYGYT
TRBJ2-7 - TRBV5-1 ASSLSWGGEQY